This T cell receptor beta chain was captured in a study of response to subunit inactivated influenza vaccine. Study-wide findings and caveats: Authors suggested each seasonal influenza vaccination recruits few new T cells.

MiXCR, applied by TCRdb to the RT-PCR reads, yields one record per CDR3 protein. This sample has about 570,000 distinct CDR3 sequences, with approximately 10% found just once. There are a few counts of this clonotype. Its antigen is still unknown. V dropped 0 bases and J dropped 4; count of bases not matched to a gene: 12. From germline, CDR1 is MGHRA and CDR2 YSYEKL. The CDR3 length is 18 residues. These data also formed part of another study, on T cells expressing NK-cell markers. This second report adds: UMIs were included in TCR beta cDNA generated by 5'RACE template switching. Each TCR beta repertoire originated in sorted T cells that were CD3+CD56+NKG2C+, CD3+CD56+NKG2C- or CD3+CD56-NKG2C+. Most of the eight sequenced donors were classified as HCMV-seropositive, and one was classified as seronegative. Only alpha-beta TCR T cells were sorted in several experiments, using an anti-gamma-delta TCR antibody.

The sample here was PBMCs from blood, taken on the day of vaccination. The receptor was derived from a man aged 50 or older who received an inactivated influenza vaccine. The rearrangement joins TRBV4-1 to TRBJ2-3, with TRBD2 matching over 8 bases. CDR3 residues: CASSQDRAAGVRSDTQYF. The CDR3 nucleotides are TGCGCCAGCAGCCAAGATAGGGCAGCGGGAGTCCGCTCAGATACGCAGTATTTT.